The 3 T cell receptor beta chains below come from one sample, sequenced in a study of control samples from healthy donors and cancer patients. Generated by immunoSEQ multiplex PCR, the TCRdb table keeps only in-frame clones and is missing some. The sample has 190,000 or so clones, over 80% seen once; the top ten hold more than 1.2%. The sequenced material came from blood. The source of these receptors is a man aged 18 to 29 in good health.

The chain has TRBV18 and TRBJ2-7, with 7 bases identical to TRBD1. V lost 3 bases to trimming and J lost 3 bases; unmatched junction nucleotides: 2. The CDR3 spans 13 residues. In germline, CDR1 is KGHSH, CDR2 LQKENI. The CDR3 sequence is CASSPGQHYEQYF. CDR3 coding DNA: TGTGCCAGCTCACCGGGACAGCACTACGAGCAGTACTTC.

The chain uses TRBV7-8 and TRBJ2-2; D gene uncertain. Trimming took 2 bases from V and 0 from J, leaving 7 bases between them. Germline V gene lookup returns CDR1 SGHVS and CDR2 FQNEAQ. This CDR3 is 15 amino acids long. Written as DNA, the CDR3 is TGTGCCAGCAGCTTATTTGCCACGAACACCGGGGAGCTGTTTTTT. Translated: CASSLFATNTGELFF.

This clone was observed once. The V call is TRBV5-4, the J call TRBJ1-2; 8 bases align to TRBD1. The length of the CDR3 is 16 residues. With 4 bases clipped from V and 2 bases from J, the junction kept 10 bases outside the gene matches. CDR1 is SGHNT, CDR2 YYREEE, per germline (reference sequence). The CDR3 DNA reads TGTGCCAGCAGCACGGGACAGGTTCCTTTAAACTATGGCTACACCTTC. Protein product: CASSTGQVPLNYGYTF.